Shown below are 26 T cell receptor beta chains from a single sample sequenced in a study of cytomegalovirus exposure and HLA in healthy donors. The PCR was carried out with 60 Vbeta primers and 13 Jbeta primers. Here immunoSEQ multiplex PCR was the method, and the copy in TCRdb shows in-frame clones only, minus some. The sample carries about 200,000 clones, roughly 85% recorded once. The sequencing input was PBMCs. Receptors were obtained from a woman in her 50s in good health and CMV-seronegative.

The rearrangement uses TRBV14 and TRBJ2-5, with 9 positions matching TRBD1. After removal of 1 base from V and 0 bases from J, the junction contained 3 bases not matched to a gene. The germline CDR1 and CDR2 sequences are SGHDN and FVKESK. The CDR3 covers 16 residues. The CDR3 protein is CASSQGTGAYQETQYF. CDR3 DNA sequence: TGTGCCAGCAGCCAAGGGACAGGGGCTTACCAAGAGACCCAGTACTTC.

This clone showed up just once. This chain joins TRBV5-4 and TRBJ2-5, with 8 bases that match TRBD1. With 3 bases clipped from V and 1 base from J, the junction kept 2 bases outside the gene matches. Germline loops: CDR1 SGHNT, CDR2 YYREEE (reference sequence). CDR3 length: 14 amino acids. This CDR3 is CASSSQGAQETQYF. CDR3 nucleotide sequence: TGTGCCAGCAGCTCTCAGGGGGCCCAAGAGACCCAGTACTTC.

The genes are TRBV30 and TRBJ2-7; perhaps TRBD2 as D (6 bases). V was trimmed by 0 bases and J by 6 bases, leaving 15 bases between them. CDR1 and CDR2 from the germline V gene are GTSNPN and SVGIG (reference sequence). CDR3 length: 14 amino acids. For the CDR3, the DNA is TGTGCCTGGAGTGTACGAGACGGGAGAAGCGAGCAGTACTTC. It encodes CAWSVRDGRSEQYF. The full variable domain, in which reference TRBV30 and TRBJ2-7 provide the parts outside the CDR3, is SQTIHQWPATLVQPVGSPLSLECTVEGTSNPNLYWYRQAAGRGLQLLFYSVGIGQISSEVPQNLSASRPQDRQFILSSKKLLLSDSGFYLCAWSVRDGRSEQYFGPGTRLTVT.

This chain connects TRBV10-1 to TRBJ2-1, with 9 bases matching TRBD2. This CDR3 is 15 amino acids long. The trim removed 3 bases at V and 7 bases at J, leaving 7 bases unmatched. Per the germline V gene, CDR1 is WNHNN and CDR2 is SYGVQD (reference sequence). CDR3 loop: CASSEEVAGANEQFF. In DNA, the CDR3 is TGCGCCAGCAGTGAAGAAGTAGCGGGAGCTAATGAGCAGTTCTTC.

DNA for the CDR3: TGTGCCAGCAGCGCACGGGTATTCCCCTACGAGCAGTACTTC. Translated: CASSARVFPYEQYF. This sequence joins TRBV9 and TRBJ2-7; the D is unclear. The V gene's germline CDR1 is SGDLS and CDR2 YYNGEE. This CDR3 comprises 14 residues. The ends were cut back, 3 bases at V and 2 bases at J, with 12 bases in the middle.

CDR3 nucleotides: TGTGCCAGCAAGGCGGGCGGGGCTCCCTACGAGCAGTACTTC. This encodes CASKAGGAPYEQYF. The V gene is TRBV6-6, the J gene TRBJ2-7; weak D call: TRBD2 (6 bases). V was pared by 7 bases and J by 2 bases, with 15 bases between. Germline CDR1 MNHNY, CDR2 SVGAGI (reference sequence). The CDR3 runs to 14 residues.

The CDR3 spells CSVEQGRTGELFF. DNA of the CDR3: TGCAGCGTTGAGCAGGGCAGAACCGGGGAGCTGTTTTTT. The V call is TRBV29-1, the J call TRBJ2-2, with D maybe TRBD1 (5 bases). Trimming cost V 3 bases and J 5 bases, with 10 bases left between them. The CDR3 covers 13 residues. CDR1 and CDR2 (germline): SQVTM, ANQGSEA.

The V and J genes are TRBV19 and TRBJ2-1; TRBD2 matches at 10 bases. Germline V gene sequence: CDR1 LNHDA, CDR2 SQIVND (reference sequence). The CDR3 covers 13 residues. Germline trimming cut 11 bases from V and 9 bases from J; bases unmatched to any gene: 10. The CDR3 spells CASSGSKKVEQFF. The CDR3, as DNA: TGTGCCTCTAGCGGGAGCAAAAAGGTTGAGCAGTTCTTC. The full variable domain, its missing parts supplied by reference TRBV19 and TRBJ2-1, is DGGITQSPKYLFRKEGQNVTLSCEQNLNHDAMYWYRQDPGQGLRLIYYSQIVNDFQKGDIAEGYSVSREKKESFPLTVTSAQKNPTAFYLCASSGSKKVEQFFGPGTRLTVL.

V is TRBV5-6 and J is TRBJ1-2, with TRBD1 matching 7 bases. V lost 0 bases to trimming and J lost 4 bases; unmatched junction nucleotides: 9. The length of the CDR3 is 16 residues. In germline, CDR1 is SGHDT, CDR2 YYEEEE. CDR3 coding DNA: TGTGCCAGCAGCTTGGGTGGAGGGGGCCGGGCCTATGGCTACACCTTC. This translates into CASSLGGGGRAYGYTF.

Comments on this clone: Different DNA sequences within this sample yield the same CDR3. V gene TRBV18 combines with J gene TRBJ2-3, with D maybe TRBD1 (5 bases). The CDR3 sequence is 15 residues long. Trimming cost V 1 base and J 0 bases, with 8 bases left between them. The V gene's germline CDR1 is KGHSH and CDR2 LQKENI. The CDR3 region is CASSPRQGSTDTQYF. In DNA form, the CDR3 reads TGTGCCAGCTCACCACGGCAGGGTAGCACAGATACGCAGTATTTT.

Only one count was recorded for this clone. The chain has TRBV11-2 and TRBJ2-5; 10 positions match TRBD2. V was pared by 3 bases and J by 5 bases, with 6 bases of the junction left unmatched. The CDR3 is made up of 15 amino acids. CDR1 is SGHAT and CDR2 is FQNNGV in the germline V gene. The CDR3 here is CASSFSSGSGETQYF. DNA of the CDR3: TGTGCCAGCAGCTTTTCTAGCGGGAGCGGCGAGACCCAGTACTTC.

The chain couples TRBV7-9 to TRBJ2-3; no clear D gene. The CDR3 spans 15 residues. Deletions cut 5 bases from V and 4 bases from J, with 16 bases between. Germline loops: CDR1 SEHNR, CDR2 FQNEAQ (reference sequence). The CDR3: CASSAGVGYSDTQYF. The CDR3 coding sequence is TGTGCCAGCAGCGCCGGAGTCGGCTACTCAGATACGCAGTATTTT. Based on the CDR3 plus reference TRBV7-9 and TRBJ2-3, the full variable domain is DTGVSQNPRHKITKRGQNVTFRCDPISEHNRLYWYRQTLGQGPEFLTYFQNEAQLEKSRLLSDRFSAERPKGSFSTLEIQRTEQGDSAMYLCASSAGVGYSDTQYFGPGTRLTVL.

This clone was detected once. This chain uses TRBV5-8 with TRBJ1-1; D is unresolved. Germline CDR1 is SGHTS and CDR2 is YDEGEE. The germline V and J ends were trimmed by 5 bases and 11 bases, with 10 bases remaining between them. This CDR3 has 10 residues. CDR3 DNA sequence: TGTGCCAGCAGGGCCGTACAGGCTTTCTTT. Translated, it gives CASRAVQAFF.

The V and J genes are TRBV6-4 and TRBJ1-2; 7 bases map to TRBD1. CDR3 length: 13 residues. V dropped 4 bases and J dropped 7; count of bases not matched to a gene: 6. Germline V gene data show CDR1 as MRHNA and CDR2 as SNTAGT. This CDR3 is CASSGQGVGGYTF. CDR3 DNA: TGTGCCAGCAGTGGACAGGGCGTCGGTGGCTACACCTTC.

The DNA of the CDR3 is TGTGCCAGCAGCTTAGCTCGGGGGGGCTCCTACAATGAGCAGTTCTTC. This gives the protein CASSLARGGSYNEQFF. This chain connects TRBV7-9 to TRBJ2-1, with 8 bases lining up with TRBD2. Germline CDR1 SEHNR, CDR2 FQNEAQ (reference sequence). V lost 0 bases and J lost 0; bases outside the gene matches: 1. This CDR3 has 16 amino acids.

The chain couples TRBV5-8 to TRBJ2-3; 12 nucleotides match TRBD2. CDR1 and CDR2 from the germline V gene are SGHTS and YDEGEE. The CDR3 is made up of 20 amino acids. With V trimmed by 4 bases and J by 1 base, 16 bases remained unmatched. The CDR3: CASSRRTSGEDIRRTDTQYF. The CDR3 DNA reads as TGTGCCAGCAGCCGTCGGACTAGCGGGGAAGACATAAGACGCACAGATACGCAGTATTTT. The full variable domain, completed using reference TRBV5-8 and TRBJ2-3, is EAGVTQSPTHLIKTRGQQATLRCSPISGHTSVYWYQQALGLGLQFLLWYDEGEERNRGNFPPRFSGRQFPNYSSELNVNALELEDSALYLCASSRRTSGEDIRRTDTQYFGPGTRLTVL.

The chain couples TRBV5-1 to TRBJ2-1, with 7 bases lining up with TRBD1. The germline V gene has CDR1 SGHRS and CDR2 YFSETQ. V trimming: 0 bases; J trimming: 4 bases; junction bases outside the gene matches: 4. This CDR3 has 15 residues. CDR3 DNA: TGCGCCAGCAGCTTGGAAGGGGGCGCTTACAATGAGCAGTTCTTC. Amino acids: CASSLEGGAYNEQFF.

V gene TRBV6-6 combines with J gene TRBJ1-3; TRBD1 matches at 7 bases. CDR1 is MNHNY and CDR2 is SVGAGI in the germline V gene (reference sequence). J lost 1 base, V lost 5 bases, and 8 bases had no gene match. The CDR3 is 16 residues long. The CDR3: CASSTYRGESGNTIYF. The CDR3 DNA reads TGTGCCAGCAGTACCTACAGGGGAGAGTCTGGAAACACCATATATTTT.

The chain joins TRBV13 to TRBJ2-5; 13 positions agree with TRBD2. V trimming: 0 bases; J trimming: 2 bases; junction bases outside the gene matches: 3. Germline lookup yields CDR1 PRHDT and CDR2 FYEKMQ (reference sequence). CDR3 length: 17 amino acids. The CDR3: CASSLGLAGGVQETQYF. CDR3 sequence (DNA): TGTGCCAGCAGCTTAGGACTAGCGGGAGGGGTTCAAGAGACCCAGTACTTC. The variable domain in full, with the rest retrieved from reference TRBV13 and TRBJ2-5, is AAGVIQSPRHLIKEKRETATLKCYPIPRHDTVYWYQQGPGQDPQFLISFYEKMQSDKGSIPDRFSAQQFSDYHSELNMSSLELGDSALYFCASSLGLAGGVQETQYFGPGTRLLVL.

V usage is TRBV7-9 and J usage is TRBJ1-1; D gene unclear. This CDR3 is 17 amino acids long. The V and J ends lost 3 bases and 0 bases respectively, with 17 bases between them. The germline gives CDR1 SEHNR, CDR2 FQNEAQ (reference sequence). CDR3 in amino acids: CASSLVSGRRVNTEAFF. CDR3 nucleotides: TGTGCCAGCAGCTTGGTCTCAGGCCGGAGGGTGAACACTGAAGCTTTCTTT.

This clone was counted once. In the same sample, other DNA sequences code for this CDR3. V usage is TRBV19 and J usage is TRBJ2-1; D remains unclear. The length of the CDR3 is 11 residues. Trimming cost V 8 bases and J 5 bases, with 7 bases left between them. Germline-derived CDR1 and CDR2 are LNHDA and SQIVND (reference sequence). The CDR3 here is CASSYNNEQFF. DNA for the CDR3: TGTGCCAGTTCGTATAACAATGAGCAGTTCTTC. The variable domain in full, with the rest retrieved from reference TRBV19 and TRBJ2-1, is DGGITQSPKYLFRKEGQNVTLSCEQNLNHDAMYWYRQDPGQGLRLIYYSQIVNDFQKGDIAEGYSVSREKKESFPLTVTSAQKNPTAFYLCASSYNNEQFFGPGTRLTVL.

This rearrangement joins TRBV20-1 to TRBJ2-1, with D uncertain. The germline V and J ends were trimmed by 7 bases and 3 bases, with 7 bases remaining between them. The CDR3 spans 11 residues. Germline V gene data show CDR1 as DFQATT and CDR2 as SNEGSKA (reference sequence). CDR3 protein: CSGSVYNEQFF. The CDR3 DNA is TGCAGTGGGAGCGTCTACAATGAGCAGTTCTTC.

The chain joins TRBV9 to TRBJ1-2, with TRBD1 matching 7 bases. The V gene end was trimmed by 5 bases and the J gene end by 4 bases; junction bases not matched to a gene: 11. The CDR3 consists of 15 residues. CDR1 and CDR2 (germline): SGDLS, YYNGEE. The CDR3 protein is CASSGRDRSPYGYTF. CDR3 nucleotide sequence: TGTGCCAGCAGTGGCAGGGACAGAAGTCCCTATGGCTACACCTTC.

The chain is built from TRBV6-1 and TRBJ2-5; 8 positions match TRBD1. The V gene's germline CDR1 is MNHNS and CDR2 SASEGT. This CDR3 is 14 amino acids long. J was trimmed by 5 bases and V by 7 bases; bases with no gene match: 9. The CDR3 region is CASMARGLPETQYF. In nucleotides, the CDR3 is TGTGCCAGCATGGCCAGGGGGCTCCCCGAGACCCAGTACTTC.

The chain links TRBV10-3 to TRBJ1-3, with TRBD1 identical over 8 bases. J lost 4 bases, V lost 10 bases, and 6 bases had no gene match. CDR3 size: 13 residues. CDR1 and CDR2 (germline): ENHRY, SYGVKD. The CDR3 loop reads CATATGAGNTIYF. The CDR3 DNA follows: TGTGCCACCGCGACAGGGGCCGGAAACACCATATATTTT.

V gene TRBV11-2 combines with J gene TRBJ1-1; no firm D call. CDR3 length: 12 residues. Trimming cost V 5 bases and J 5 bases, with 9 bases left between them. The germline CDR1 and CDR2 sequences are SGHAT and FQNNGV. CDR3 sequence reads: CASSLTGTEAFF. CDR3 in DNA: TGTGCCAGCAGCCTAACGGGGACTGAAGCTTTCTTT.